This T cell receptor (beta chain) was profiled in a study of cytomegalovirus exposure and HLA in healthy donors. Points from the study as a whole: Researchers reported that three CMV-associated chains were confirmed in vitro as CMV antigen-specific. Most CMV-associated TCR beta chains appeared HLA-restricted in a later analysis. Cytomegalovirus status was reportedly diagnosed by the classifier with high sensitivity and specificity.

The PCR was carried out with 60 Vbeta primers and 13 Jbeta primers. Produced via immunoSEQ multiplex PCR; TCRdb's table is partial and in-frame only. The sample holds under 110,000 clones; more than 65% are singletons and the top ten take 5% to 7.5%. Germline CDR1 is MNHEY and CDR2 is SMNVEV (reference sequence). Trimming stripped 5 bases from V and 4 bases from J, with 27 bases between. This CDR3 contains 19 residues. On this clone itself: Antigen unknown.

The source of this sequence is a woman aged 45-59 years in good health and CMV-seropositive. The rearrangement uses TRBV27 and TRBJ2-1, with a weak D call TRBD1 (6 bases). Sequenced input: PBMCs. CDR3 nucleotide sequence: TGTGCCAGCAGTCTTCGGCCCGGACAGTTTAATTTGCGTTACAATGAGCAGTTCTTC. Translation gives CASSLRPGQFNLRYNEQFF.